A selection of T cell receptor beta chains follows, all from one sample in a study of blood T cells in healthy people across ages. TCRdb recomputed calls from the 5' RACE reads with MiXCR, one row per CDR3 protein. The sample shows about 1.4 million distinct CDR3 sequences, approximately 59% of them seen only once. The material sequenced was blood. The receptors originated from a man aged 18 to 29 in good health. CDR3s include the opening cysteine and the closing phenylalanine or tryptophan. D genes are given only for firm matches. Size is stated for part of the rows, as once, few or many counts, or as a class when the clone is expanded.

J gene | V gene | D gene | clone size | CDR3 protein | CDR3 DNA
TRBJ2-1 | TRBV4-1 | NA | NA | CASSQETGRGYNEQFF | TGCGCCAGCAGCCAAGAGACGGGTAGAGGCTACAACGAGCAGTTCTTC
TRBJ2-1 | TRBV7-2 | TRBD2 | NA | CASSLFAGGLPGNEQFF | TGTGCCAGCAGCTTATTTGCGGGAGGGCTTCCAGGCAATGAGCAGTTCTTC
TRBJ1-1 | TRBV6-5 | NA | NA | CASFRTVNTEAFF | TGTGCCAGCTTTAGGACAGTGAACACTGAAGCTTTCTTT
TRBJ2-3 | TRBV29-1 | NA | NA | CSVAEGRTDTQYF | TGCAGCGTCGCAGAGGGTCGCACAGATACGCAGTATTTT
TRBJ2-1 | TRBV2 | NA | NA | CASSDTAGSYNEQFF | TGTGCCAGCAGTGACACGGCGGGATCCTACAATGAGCAGTTCTTC
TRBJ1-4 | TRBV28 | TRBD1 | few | CASRGGTANEKLFF | TGTGCCAGCAGGGGTGGGACAGCTAATGAAAAACTGTTTTTT
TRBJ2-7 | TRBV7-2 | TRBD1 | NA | CASSLRTGGGEQYF | TGTGCCAGCAGCTTACGGACAGGGGGCGGCGAGCAGTACTTC
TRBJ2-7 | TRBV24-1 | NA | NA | CATSDAGSGYEQYF | TGTGCCACCAGTGATGCTGGTAGCGGATACGAGCAGTACTTC
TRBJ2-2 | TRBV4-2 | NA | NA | CASSQEEPGWVSGELFF | TGTGCCAGCAGCCAAGAAGAGCCAGGGTGGGTGAGCGGGGAGCTGTTTTTT
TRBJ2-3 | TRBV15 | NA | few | CATSSNRDTDTQYF | TGTGCCACCAGCAGCAACAGGGACACAGATACGCAGTATTTT